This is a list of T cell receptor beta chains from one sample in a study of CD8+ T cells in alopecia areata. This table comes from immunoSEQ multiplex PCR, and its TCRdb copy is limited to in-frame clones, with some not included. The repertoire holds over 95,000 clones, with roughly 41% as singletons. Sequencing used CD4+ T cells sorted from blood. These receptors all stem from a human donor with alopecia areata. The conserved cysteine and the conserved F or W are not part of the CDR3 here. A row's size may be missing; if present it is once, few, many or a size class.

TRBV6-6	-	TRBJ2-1	ASSPGQPNNEQF
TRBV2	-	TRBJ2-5	ASTATGRGAQY
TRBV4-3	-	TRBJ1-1	ASSQGGNTEAF
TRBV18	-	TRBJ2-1	ASSLIVLEQF
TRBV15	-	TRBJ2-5	ATSRDTAGMVTQY
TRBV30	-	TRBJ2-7	AWSVGGKIGEQY
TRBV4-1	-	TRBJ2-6	ASSYGATSGANVLT
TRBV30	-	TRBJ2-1	AWGGLAGTSYNEQF
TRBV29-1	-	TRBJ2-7	STLDRSSYEQY
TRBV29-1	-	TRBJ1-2	SVVSGVVYGYT
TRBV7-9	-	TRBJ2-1	ASSARDRLDNEQF
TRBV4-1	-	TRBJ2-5	ASSQGPLRGQETQY
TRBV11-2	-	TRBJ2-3	ASSLVGFMRGRTDTQY
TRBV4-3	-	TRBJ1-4	ASSQDPPYGTGQTWGNEKLF
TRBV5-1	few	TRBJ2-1	ASSLVAGGPPYNEQF
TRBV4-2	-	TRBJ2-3	ASSQDGGGTDTQY
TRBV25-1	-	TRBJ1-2	ASSEFWGEYGYT
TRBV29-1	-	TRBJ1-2	SAARGNYGYT
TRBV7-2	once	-	ASSLQGAFYEQY
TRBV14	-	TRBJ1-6	ASSVIYNSPLH
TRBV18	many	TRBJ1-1	ASSPRLGDSLSAF
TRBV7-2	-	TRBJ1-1	ASSREAEAF
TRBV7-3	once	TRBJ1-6	ASSLTRGNSPLH